One sample yielded the 26 T cell receptor beta chains listed below, sequenced in a study of radiation and T cells in renal cell carcinoma. The treatment here: 15 Gy SBRT to primary tumor, nephrectomy 4 weeks later. Measured with immunoSEQ multiplex PCR; TCRdb has only the in-frame clones, and not every one. The profile covers about 20,000 clones, with 55% to 65% appearing a single time and 9.5% to 15% taken by the ten largest. Material: tumor tissue, obtained from a patient whose treatment included radiotherapy and nephrectomy. The origin of the receptors is a woman between 65 and 79 years old with renal cell carcinoma.

CDR3 sequence reads: CASSDSVSGTDTQYF. In DNA, the CDR3 is TGTGCCAGCAGTGACTCGGTTAGCGGCACAGATACGCAGTATTTT. This chain links TRBV6-4 with TRBJ2-3, with a possible D match to TRBD2 (5 bases). Germline V gene data show CDR1 as MRHNA and CDR2 as SNTAGT. The germline V and J ends were trimmed by 0 bases and 1 base, with 8 bases remaining between them. The CDR3 spans 15 residues.

The chain uses TRBV7-3 and TRBJ1-3; the match to TRBD1 covers 7 bases. The CDR3 spans 12 residues. J gave up 7 bases and V 8 bases, and 5 bases lay outside the gene matches. Looked up from germline, CDR1 is SGHTA and CDR2 is FQGTGA. The CDR3 nucleotides read TGTGCCAGCTCAAAACAGGGGAACACCATATATTTT. As protein: CASSKQGNTIYF.

The chain couples TRBV2 to TRBJ2-5; the D is unclear. The end of the DNA is better explained by TRBJ2-7, so the J call may be wrong. CDR1 is SNHLY and CDR2 is FYNNEI in the germline V gene. CDR3 size: 11 residues. The CDR3 bases are TGTGCCAGCAGTGAGTGGAACGAGCAGTACTTC. Residues: CASSEWNEQYF.

The gene calls are TRBV4-2 and TRBJ1-3, with 9 bases that match TRBD1. Germline CDR1 LGHNA, CDR2 YNFKEQ. The trim removed 0 bases at V and 0 bases at J, leaving 15 bases unmatched. The CDR3 contains 21 residues. The CDR3 DNA is TGTGCCAGCAGCCAAGAAAGGATTGGACAGGGGAGGCTGAGCTCTGGAAACACCATATATTTT. Protein product: CASSQERIGQGRLSSGNTIYF.

This chain uses TRBV5-6 with TRBJ2-7, with D tentatively TRBD1 or TRBD2 (5 bases each). Between the trimmed V and J ends, which lost 1 base and 2 bases, there was a span of 16 bases. Germline lookup yields CDR1 SGHDT and CDR2 YYEEEE. This CDR3 region has 16 residues. CDR3 coding DNA: TGTGCCAGCAGCTTGTTCGCTTGGGGGACCCCCTACGAGCAGTACTTC. Its translation is CASSLFAWGTPYEQYF.

By share, this clone counts as medium-sized (0.01 to 0.1%). This chain links TRBV7-2 with TRBJ1-6; D call uncertain. Trimming left V 1 base short and J 13 bases short, with 8 bases between. CDR1 and CDR2 (germline): SGHTA, FQGNSA. The CDR3 sequence is 12 residues long. The CDR3 bases are TGTGCCAGCAGCTTAGACGACCCCCCCCTCCACTTT. Its protein product is CASSLDDPPLHF.

This clone was picked up a small number of times. The rearrangement uses TRBV6-5 and TRBJ2-2, with 9 bases identical to TRBD2. This CDR3 has 15 amino acids. Germline V gives CDR1 MNHEY, CDR2 SVGAGI. With V trimmed by 8 bases and J by 2 bases, 6 bases remained unmatched. This CDR3 is CASAERGDNTGELFF. As DNA, the CDR3 is TGTGCCAGCGCTGAGCGGGGGGACAACACCGGGGAGCTGTTTTTT.

This clone was seen only a few times. The chain links TRBV29-1 to TRBJ2-1, with D tentatively TRBD1 (6 bases). Germline CDR1 reads SQVTM; CDR2 reads ANQGSEA. The CDR3 length is 13 residues. The V gene lost 8 bases and the J gene lost 2 bases, with 13 bases spanning the gap. The CDR3 spells CSFTGQTYNEQFF. CDR3 sequence (DNA): TGCAGCTTTACCGGACAGACCTACAATGAGCAGTTCTTC.

The chain is built from TRBV15 and TRBJ1-1; TRBD1 matches 9 bases. Germline CDR1 and CDR2: LNHNV and YYDKDF (reference sequence). This CDR3 region has 16 residues. Unmatched junction bases numbered 4, after V lost 1 base and J lost 1 base. The CDR3 DNA sequence: TGTGCCACCAGCAGAGTTCGGGGACAGGGGAACACTGAAGCTTTCTTT. Translation gives CATSRVRGQGNTEAFF.

V and J are TRBV6-6 and TRBJ2-7; 11 bases map to TRBD1. This CDR3 is 14 amino acids long. The germline V gene encodes CDR1 MNHNY and CDR2 SVGAGI (reference sequence). After removal of 5 bases from V and 6 bases from J, the junction contained 6 bases not matched to a gene. CDR3: CASSRRDRGFEQYF. The CDR3 bases are TGTGCCAGCAGTAGGCGGGACAGGGGGTTCGAGCAGTACTTC.

This clone showed up just a few times. The rearrangement uses TRBV11-2 and TRBJ1-2; D gene unclear. The CDR3 consists of 13 residues. The V end lost 0 bases, the J end lost 7 bases, and 9 bases lay between the germline ends. Germline CDR1 reads SGHAT; CDR2 reads FQNNGV. CDR3 in DNA: TGTGCCAGCAGCTTAGATCGAGCGGGTGGCTACACCTTC. Amino acid sequence: CASSLDRAGGYTF.

By sample fraction, this clone is medium-sized. The chain links TRBV4-3 to TRBJ2-7; no clear D. In germline, CDR1 is LGHNA, CDR2 YSLEER. Trimming shortened V by 0 bases and J by 12 bases, and 15 bases separated the two germline ends. CDR3 length: 13 amino acids. The CDR3 loop reads CASSQDSGSNPYF. CDR3 DNA sequence: TGCGCCAGCAGCCAAGACTCCGGAAGTAATCCGTACTTC.

The chain carries TRBV21-1 and TRBJ1-6. TRBV21-1 is annotated as a pseudogene. CDR3 length: 15 amino acids. Here the CDR3 DNA reads TGTGCCAGCAGCCAAAGGGGGGGCGATAATTCACCCCTCCACTTT. Translated: CASSQRGGDNSPLHF.

In this sample, this clone is large (0.1 to 1%). V and J are TRBV9 and TRBJ1-6; D is possibly TRBD1 (6 bases). CDR3 length: 13 residues. V gave up 8 bases and J gave up 6 bases, with 12 bases separating them. Germline CDR1 and CDR2: SGDLS and YYNGEE. The CDR3 region has the DNA TGTGCCAGTCGGGGGCCAGGTAATTCACCCCTCCACTTT. Translating gives CASRGPGNSPLHF.

Here the CDR3 reads CAWTGTDYGYTF. The CDR3 DNA sequence: TGTGCCTGGACCGGGACAGACTATGGCTACACCTTC. This chain uses TRBV30 with TRBJ1-2; the match to TRBD1 covers 7 bases. V shed 4 bases and J 3 bases; nucleotides not matched to a gene: 2. In germline, CDR1 is GTSNPN, CDR2 SVGIG (reference sequence). The CDR3 extends over 12 amino acids.

There are a few counts of this clone. The chain has TRBV7-6 and TRBJ1-5; D remains ambiguous. Germline-derived CDR1 and CDR2 are SGHVS and FNYEAQ. CDR3 size: 15 residues. V was clipped by 4 bases and J by 1 base, with 11 bases between them. Here the CDR3 DNA reads TGTGCCAGCAGCTCCACCGCCAGGAGCAATCAGCCCCAGCATTTT. Protein product: CASSSTARSNQPQHF.

The chain carries TRBV15 and TRBJ2-3; 8 bases agree with TRBD1. Trimming cost V 5 bases and J 0 bases; bases outside gene matches: 10. The V gene's germline CDR1 is LNHNV and CDR2 YYDKDF (reference sequence). This CDR3 contains 17 residues. DNA of the CDR3: TGTGCCACCAGCGTTGGGACAGGCGCCTCTAGCACAGATACGCAGTATTTT. The encoded protein is CATSVGTGASSTDTQYF.

This clone was counted only a few times. This rearrangement joins TRBV19 to TRBJ1-2; D is ambiguous. The V end was cut by 4 bases, the J end by 8 bases, with 11 bases between. This CDR3 spans 12 amino acids. The V gene's germline CDR1 is LNHDA and CDR2 SQIVND (reference sequence). Written as DNA, the CDR3 is TGTGCCAGTAGTAATCCGGTCGGGGGCTACACCTTC. Residues: CASSNPVGGYTF.

This clone has only a few counts. In the same sample, other DNA sequences code for this CDR3. The gene calls are TRBV28 and TRBJ1-1; a possible D gene is TRBD1 (5 bases). Germline V gives CDR1 MDHEN, CDR2 SYDVKM. The CDR3 is made up of 11 amino acids. V dropped 6 bases and J dropped 6 bases, with 8 bases sitting between them. Written as DNA, the CDR3 is TGTGCCAGCAGGGGGCGCCCTGAAGCTTTCTTT. Translated, it gives CASRGRPEAFF.

This clone is labeled as medium-sized. V gene TRBV5-4 combines with J gene TRBJ2-7; D is perhaps TRBD2 (5 bases). The germline V gene has CDR1 SGHNT and CDR2 YYREEE (reference sequence). This CDR3 is 15 amino acids long. Deletions cut 1 base from V and 1 base from J, with 12 bases between. Here the CDR3 DNA reads TGTGCCAGCAGCTTGCGGACTGCCCCATCCTACGAGCAGTACTTC. Its translation is CASSLRTAPSYEQYF.

This chain uses TRBV18 with TRBJ2-1, with no clear D. CDR3 length: 16 residues. Germline CDR1 and CDR2: KGHSH and LQKENI. V was pared by 3 bases and J by 3 bases, with 15 bases between. In DNA, the CDR3 is TGTGCCAGCTCACCGGTCTGGCCTTCTTTCTACAATGAGCAGTTCTTC. This codes for CASSPVWPSFYNEQFF.

The rearrangement links TRBV15 to TRBJ2-3, with D hard to call. The CDR3 extends over 13 amino acids. Germline CDR1 LNHNV, CDR2 YYDKDF (reference sequence). V gave up 0 bases and J gave up 6 bases, with 7 bases separating them. As DNA, the CDR3 is TGTGCCACCAGCAGAGAAATTATCGATACGCAGTATTTT. Its translation: CATSREIIDTQYF.

CDR3 loop: CASSLGKTSGAYEQYF. The DNA for the CDR3 is TGTGCCAGCAGCTTAGGGAAGACTAGCGGGGCCTACGAGCAGTACTTC. The rearrangement uses TRBV7-8 and TRBJ2-7; 11 bases line up with TRBD2. Germline assignment: CDR1 SGHVS and CDR2 FQNEAQ. After removal of 1 base from V and 2 bases from J, the junction contained 4 bases not matched to a gene. The length of the CDR3 is 16 residues.

This clone is a singleton in its sample. The junction does not match germline at one end; this may be a read error. The chain employs TRBV7-7 and TRBJ2-5; TRBD2 matches at 8 bases. The CDR3 runs 16 residues. Looked up from germline, CDR1 is SSHAT and CDR2 is FNYEAQ (reference sequence). The CDR3 spells CASSLARTGGTETQYF. In DNA, the CDR3 is TGTGCTAGCAGCTTAGCGAGAACGGGGGGGACTGAGACCCAGTACTTC. Using reference TRBV7-7 and TRBJ2-5 for the parts outside the CDR3, the full variable domain is GAGVSQSPRYKVTKRGQDVTLRCDPISSHATLYWYQQALGQGPEFLTYFNYEAQPDKSGLPSDRFSAERPEGSISTLTIQRTEQRDSAMYRCASSLARTGGTETQYFGPGTRLLVL.

The chain has TRBV19 and TRBJ2-5; D call uncertain. Germline-derived CDR1 and CDR2 are LNHDA and SQIVND (reference sequence). Trimming pared 4 bases from V and 4 bases from J, leaving 10 bases between. There are 13 residues in the CDR3. The CDR3 nucleotides read TGTGCCAGTAGTACAGTCTCCGGAGAGACCCAGTACTTC. It encodes CASSTVSGETQYF.

The table lists this clone with a few counts. The chain couples TRBV30 to TRBJ2-5; D unresolved. The CDR3 sequence is 12 residues long. V shed 0 bases and J shed 2 bases, with 4 bases lying between them. From germline, CDR1 is GTSNPN and CDR2 SVGIG (reference sequence). The CDR3 sequence is CAWSVTQETQYF. CDR3 nucleotide sequence: TGTGCCTGGAGTGTTACACAAGAGACCCAGTACTTC.